One T cell receptor (beta chain) is described in this entry. Its antigen is not known. As originally analysed: From ImmunoSEQ came sequences covering only the junction and carrying no quality scores, so filtering differed. Assay: immunoSEQ multiplex PCR; the TCRdb copy retains only in-frame clones and omits some. Clonal size and the V and J genes are those of that table, whereas D and trimming came from the DNA. The sample records about 2.4 million clones, more than 85% being singletons. V shed 5 bases and J shed 6 bases, with 17 bases lying between them. Germline CDR1 reads MDHEN; CDR2 reads SYDVKM. The CDR3 has 15 amino acids. This sample is drawn from a study of shared clonotypes between healthy human individuals. Study-level background: There were three CD4 naive, three CD4 memory, two CD8 naive and one CD8 memory plates per donor.

Study conclusions and caveats: Researchers sampled blood only, noting tissue repertoires likely differ. An expected dependence of interdonor clonotype sharing on sequencing depth was noted.

The chain joins TRBV28 to TRBJ1-5; weak D call: TRBD1 (6 bases). The source is a man aged 18 to 35 in good health. Some clones in this sample may be carry-over from other donors' samples. Sequenced material: naive CD4+ T cells from PBMCs. Subset indicated: CD45RA+ positively selected. This CDR3 reads CASSLRGEVGQPQHF. DNA of the CDR3: TGTGCCAGCAGTCTAAGGGGGGAAGTGGGTCAGCCCCAGCATTTT.